This TCR beta chain is from a study of PD-L1 blockade in urothelial cancer. Stated time point: peripheral blood 6 weeks after treatment start. Some clones are missing from TCRdb's copy, which holds only in-frame ones; the method was immunoSEQ multiplex PCR. Of 95,000 to 130,000 clones in the sample, roughly 91% were seen once. Germline V CDR1 and CDR2: SNHLY, FYNNEI. Trimming shortened V by 7 bases and J by 6 bases, and 12 bases separated the two germline ends. This CDR3 is 12 amino acids long. The TCR comes from a man aged 55-75 years with urothelial cancer. The chain links TRBV2 to TRBJ2-5; the D gene is possibly TRBD1 (7 bases). The sequenced sample was PBMCs, obtained around atezolizumab (anti-PD-L1) treatment. CDR3 amino acids: CASKEGAKTQYF. The CDR3, as DNA: TGTGCCAGCAAGGAGGGGGCGAAGACCCAGTACTTC.